The clone carrying this T cell receptor beta chain appeared many times. Its antigen is as yet unknown. This entry belongs to a study of T cells after yellow fever vaccination. Study summary: With SMART-Seq v4 Ultra Low Input, the fractions containing low cell numbers were prepared.

Study results and limitations: The booster saw the reappearance of most primary-vaccination clones (about 95% CD4, 88% CD8).

TCR cDNA was made by 5'RACE template switching, adding a universal primer site and UMIs. TCRdb reanalysed the 5' RACE reads using MiXCR and keeps one entry per CDR3 protein. Of around 140,000 distinct CDR3 sequences listed, 6.6% are singletons. Germline CDR1 reads SGHRS; CDR2 reads YFSETQ. CDR3 length equals 16 residues. The V gene end was trimmed by 0 bases and the J gene end by 2 bases; junction bases not matched to a gene: 6. The receptor was isolated from a man aged 30-40 years who received the YFV17D yellow fever vaccine. The specimen comprised CD4+ T cells sorted from PBMCs, sampled 10 days after the yellow fever booster vaccination. The V and J genes are TRBV5-1 and TRBJ2-5, with 8 bases fitting TRBD2. Here the CDR3 DNA reads TGCGCCAGCAGCTTGGCCGCGGGAGGACTACAAGAGACCCAGTACTTC. Amino acids: CASSLAAGGLQETQYF.